These 9 T cell receptor beta chains were sequenced from one sample in a study of T-cell memory formation after mild COVID-19. TCRdb re-called the 5' RACE reads with MiXCR, one entry per CDR3 protein. The profile covers 250,000 to 300,000 distinct CDR3 sequences, with roughly 18% appearing a single time and more than 20% taken by the ten largest. Source material: PBMCs or a T cell subset sorted from them (not recorded which). All receptors come from a man between 18 and 35 years old who had mild COVID-19 (a few samples of this study predate the infection). Cell type and time point are not known.

This clonotype was observed at least ten times. The DNA for the CDR3 is TGTGCCAGCAGTCCGGGGCACACCGGGGAGCTGTTTTTT. Translated: CASSPGHTGELFF. The rearrangement joins TRBV7-3 to TRBJ2-2, with D perhaps TRBD1 or TRBD2 (5 bases each). The germline gives CDR1 SGHTA, CDR2 FQGTGA. V lost 6 bases and J lost 3, with 8 bases in between. The length of the CDR3 is 13 residues. Complete variable domain (other parts from reference TRBV7-3 and TRBJ2-2): GAGVSQTPSNKVTEKGKYVELRCDPISGHTALYWYRQSLGQGPEFLIYFQGTGAADDSGLPNDRFFAVRPEGSVSTLKIQRTERGDSAVYLCASSPGHTGELFFGEGSRLTVL.

This clonotype was detected only once. This chain uses TRBV6-1 with TRBJ1-2, with TRBD1 as a possible D gene (5 bases). This CDR3 is built from 13 residues. Germline loops: CDR1 MNHNS, CDR2 SASEGT. V lost 7 bases and J lost 5, with 14 bases in between. The CDR3 DNA follows: TGTGCCAGCACTACCAGGGCGCTATATGGCTACACCTTC. The encoded protein is CASTTRALYGYTF.

The table lists this clonotype with a few counts. CDR3 in amino acids: CASSLSGTARTDTQYF. In DNA, the CDR3 is TGTGCCAGCAGCTTGTCCGGGACTGCCCGCACAGATACGCAGTATTTT. The rearrangement joins TRBV7-3 to TRBJ2-3, with D perhaps matching TRBD2 (6 bases). Germline CDR1 SGHTA, CDR2 FQGTGA. This CDR3 comprises 16 residues. Trimming cost V 3 bases and J 1 base, with 14 bases left between them. The full variable domain, with the rest looked up from reference TRBV7-3 and TRBJ2-3, is GAGVSQTPSNKVTEKGKYVELRCDPISGHTALYWYRQSLGQGPEFLIYFQGTGAADDSGLPNDRFFAVRPEGSVSTLKIQRTERGDSAVYLCASSLSGTARTDTQYFGPGTRLTVL.

In its sample, this clonotype was seen a few times. The V gene is TRBV6-2 or TRBV6-3, the J gene TRBJ2-7, with D unclear. Trimming took 2 bases from V and 3 from J, leaving 5 bases between them. CDR3 length: 12 residues. Germline assignment: CDR1 MNHEY and CDR2 SVGEGT. CDR3 sequence: CASSYGNYEQYV. CDR3 nucleotides: TGTGCCAGCAGTTACGGCAACTACGAGCAGTACGTC.

The V call is TRBV6-2 or TRBV6-3, the J call TRBJ1-5; maybe TRBD1 (5 bases). Trimming took 8 bases from V and 4 from J, leaving 24 bases between them. The CDR3 contains 17 residues. Germline CDR1 MNHEY, CDR2 SVGEGT. This CDR3 reads CASSSGGVRGLNQPQHF. As DNA, the CDR3 is TGTGCCAGCTCCAGCGGGGGTGTAAGAGGGCTGAATCAGCCCCAGCATTTT.

This sequence joins TRBV9 and TRBJ2-1; tentative D call: TRBD2 (6 bases). The CDR3 has 13 amino acids. Germline CDR1 SGDLS, CDR2 YYNGEE. With 3 bases removed from V and 10 bases from J, the gap between germline ends came to 14 bases. Written as DNA, the CDR3 is TGTGCCAGCAGCGGCCAACTAGCTGGAGAGCAGTTCTTC. This codes for CASSGQLAGEQFF. The entire variable domain, with the rest obtained from reference TRBV9 and TRBJ2-1, is as follows: DSGVTQTPKHLITATGQRVTLRCSPRSGDLSVYWYQQSLDQGLQFLIQYYNGEERAKGNILERFSAQQFPDLHSELNLSSLELGDSALYFCASSGQLAGEQFFGPGTRLTVL.

The sample holds a few counts of this clonotype. The chain has TRBV12-3 or TRBV12-4 and TRBJ2-5; 8 positions match TRBD2. This CDR3 comprises 14 residues. J lost 7 bases, V lost 3 bases, and 7 bases had no gene match. CDR3 in amino acids: CASSFGGGSRTQYF. The CDR3 DNA sequence: TGTGCCAGCAGTTTCGGGGGGGGGTCGCGGACCCAGTACTTC.

V is TRBV20-1 and J is TRBJ2-5; D is undetermined. Trimming removed 1 base at V and 2 bases at J, with 8 bases between. Germline V gene lookup returns CDR1 DFQATT and CDR2 SNEGSKA (reference sequence). The CDR3 covers 13 residues. The CDR3 bases are TGCAGTGCTAGAGCGCCTAATCAAGAGACCCAGTACTTC. Translating gives CSARAPNQETQYF.

The chain carries TRBV5-4 and TRBJ1-4; 9 bases are a match to TRBD1. The V and J ends lost 4 bases and 8 bases, in that order; junction bases with no gene match: 9. There are 15 residues in the CDR3. CDR1 is SGHNT, CDR2 YYREEE, per germline (reference sequence). Here the CDR3 reads CASSLGGTGREKLFF. The DNA for the CDR3 is TGTGCCAGCAGCCTGGGGGGGACAGGGCGCGAAAAACTGTTTTTT.